This is a list of T cell receptor beta chains from one sample in a study of Ad26.COV2.S vaccination and SARS-CoV-2 variants. Method: immunoSEQ multiplex PCR; TCRdb's copy keeps in-frame clones and lacks some. The sample gives 380,000 or so clones, 83% of which show up once; 7% to 9.5% is in the top ten. The source material was peripheral blood, sampled in a trial of Ad26.COV2.S vaccine versus placebo. These receptors were obtained from a person aged 18-65 years who received the Ad26.COV2.S COVID-19 vaccine or a placebo. Each CDR3 is given with its conserved first and last residue. D genes are given only for firm matches. The size entry is marked missing in some rows and otherwise reads once, few, many or a size class.

J,V,size,D,DNA,CDR3
TRBJ2-7,TRBV19,.,.,TGTGCCATTCAATGGGGGCGCGGGTACGAGCAGTACTTC,CAIQWGRGYEQYF
TRBJ1-3,TRBV6-5,.,.,TGTGCCAGCAGGGTTTCCCCCGGGACCATATATTTT,CASRVSPGTIYF
TRBJ2-7,TRBV18,.,TRBD2,TGTGCCAGCTCAGTAGCGGGAGGTTCCCTCGAGCAGTACTTC,CASSVAGGSLEQYF
TRBJ2-2,TRBV18,few,.,TGTGCCAGCTCACCACCACAGGGCTCGAACACCGGGGAGCTGTTTTTT,CASSPPQGSNTGELFF
TRBJ2-7,TRBV13,once,TRBD1,TGTGCCAGCAGAAAAGATGGGGACAGGGGGTTCTACGAGCAGTACTTC,CASRKDGDRGFYEQYF
TRBJ2-5,TRBV7-9,.,TRBD1,TGTGCCAGCAGCAAGACAGGGGTCCAAGAGACCCAGTACTTC,CASSKTGVQETQYF
TRBJ2-1,TRBV9,.,TRBD2,TGTGCCAGCAGCCCCCAAGTAGCGGGCTACAATGAGCAGTTCTTC,CASSPQVAGYNEQFF
TRBJ1-2,TRBV19,.,.,TGTGCCAGTAGTCCCGCTCCCGGTAGGGGGGGCTACACCTTC,CASSPAPGRGGYTF
TRBJ1-5,TRBV7-2,few,.,TGTGCCAGCAGCTTAGGTTTAAATAATTTCAATCAGCCCCAGCATTTT,CASSLGLNNFNQPQHF
TRBJ1-2,TRBV2,.,TRBD1,TGTGCCAGCAGTGAAGCCTCAGGGGGAGGGAGCTATGGCTACACCTTC,CASSEASGGGSYGYTF
TRBJ2-5,TRBV2,.,.,TGTGCCAGCCACGGGGGGCGAGAGACCCAGTACTTC,CASHGGRETQYF
TRBJ2-2,TRBV3-1/TRBV3-2,few,.,TGTGCCAGCAGCCAAGTTAGGTACACCGGGGAGCTGTTTTTT,CASSQVRYTGELFF
TRBJ1-2,TRBV16,.,.,TGTGCCAGCAGCCCCCACTCAGGGGCGAGCGGAAGAATCTATGGCTACACCTTC,CASSPHSGASGRIYGYTF
TRBJ2-7,TRBV11-2,once,TRBD2,TGTGCCAGCAGCCATTATAGCGGGAGTCCCGCCTACGAGCAGTACTTC,CASSHYSGSPAYEQYF
TRBJ2-5,TRBV2,few,.,TGTGCCAGCAGGGGCCAAGAGACCCAGTACTTC,CASRGQETQYF
TRBJ1-5,TRBV24-1,.,.,TGTGCCACCAGTGATTTGCTATGGGCGGCTAATGGCAATCAGCCCCAGCATTTT,CATSDLLWAANGNQPQHF
TRBJ1-2,TRBV4-1,.,TRBD1,TGCGCCAGCAGCCAAGTTGGGACAGCTAACTATGGCTACACCTTC,CASSQVGTANYGYTF
TRBJ2-3,TRBV5-4,.,TRBD2,TGTTCAGCCGGCGGGGGATTTAGCACAGATACGCAGTATTTT,CSAGGGFSTDTQYF
TRBJ2-1,TRBV9,.,TRBD2,TGTGCCAGCAGCGTAGATGGTCTAGCGGGTCCCTACAATGAGCAGTTCTTC,CASSVDGLAGPYNEQFF
TRBJ1-3,TRBV7-6,.,.,TGTGCCAGCAGCGCCGACAGAAACTCTGGAAACACCATATATTTT,CASSADRNSGNTIYF
TRBJ1-5,TRBV7-2,.,.,TGTGCCAGTCAGCTTACTATGGGTTCGGGGTCGGGGGGGCCCCAGCATTTT,CASQLTMGSGSGGPQHF
TRBJ2-7,TRBV9,.,.,TGTGCCAGCAGCGTAGTTCCTGCGGGGGCTGACTACGAGCAGTACTTC,CASSVVPAGADYEQYF
TRBJ2-1,TRBV5-4,.,.,TGTGCCAGCAGCTTGGTCGGGTCGACACAGGATGAGCAGTTCTTC,CASSLVGSTQDEQFF
TRBJ2-7,TRBV10-3,once,TRBD1,TGTGCCATCAGCCGCGGACAGGGGGTCTTCTACGAGCAGTACTTC,CAISRGQGVFYEQYF
TRBJ2-3,TRBV7-9,.,TRBD2,TGTGCCAGCAGCTTAAGGGGACTAGCGGGAGGGCCGCATACGCAGTATTTT,CASSLRGLAGGPHTQYF
TRBJ1-3,TRBV6-6,.,.,TGTGCCAGCAGTCTAAGTACTGCCGGAAACACCATATATTTT,CASSLSTAGNTIYF
TRBJ2-2,TRBV6-5,few,.,TGTGCCAGCAGTTATGGCTCCGGGGAGCTGTTTTTT,CASSYGSGELFF
TRBJ1-1,TRBV7-9,.,.,TGTGCCAGCAGTAAGGGGACGAACACTGAAGCTTTCTTT,CASSKGTNTEAFF
TRBJ2-7,TRBV10-3,.,.,TGTGCCATAGGGGGGGGCCGCTCCTACGAGCAGTACTTC,CAIGGGRSYEQYF
TRBJ1-1,TRBV3-1/TRBV3-2,.,.,TGTGCCAGCAGTGTTTCTTTGAACACTGAAGCTTTCTTT,CASSVSLNTEAFF
TRBJ1-3,TRBV5-4,.,.,TGTGCCAGCAGCTGGGGAGGAGGAGAAGGAAACACCATATATTTT,CASSWGGGEGNTIYF
TRBJ2-2,TRBV4-3,.,.,TGCGCCAGCAGCCAACTACTACCCGGGGAGCTGTTTTTT,CASSQLLPGELFF
TRBJ2-1,TRBV6-1,.,.,TGTGCCAGCAGTGGTCAGACAGCCAGCTCCTACAATGAGCAGTTCTTC,CASSGQTASSYNEQFF
TRBJ1-4,TRBV7-7,.,.,TGTGCCAGCAGCCGCAACCCAAATGAAAAACTGTTTTTT,CASSRNPNEKLFF
TRBJ1-2,TRBV7-2,.,.,TGTGCCAGCAGCTTACTTCAGATTAACTATGGCTACACCTTC,CASSLLQINYGYTF
TRBJ1-2,TRBV5-1,.,.,TGCGCCAGCAGCTTGGAAGGAACGGCGGTGCGTGGCTACACCTTC,CASSLEGTAVRGYTF
TRBJ2-7,TRBV19,once,TRBD2,TGTGCCAGTAGTATTCGCCTAGCGGGAGTCGAGCAGTACTTC,CASSIRLAGVEQYF
TRBJ1-4,TRBV3-1/TRBV3-2,.,.,TGTGCCAGCAGCCAGCGACAGGCCACAACTAATGAAAAACTGTTTTTT,CASSQRQATTNEKLFF
TRBJ2-7,TRBV3-1/TRBV3-2,.,.,TGTGCCAGCAGCGGCGGGGTAGCAGCCTACGAGCAGTACTTC,CASSGGVAAYEQYF